These 14 T cell receptor beta chains originate from one sample sequenced in a study of OX40 agonist ivuxolimab in advanced cancers. Generated by immunoSEQ multiplex PCR, the TCRdb table keeps only in-frame clones and is missing some. The sample lists tens of thousands of clones; around 92% were seen once. Sequencing used CD4+ or CD8+ T cells sorted from blood, obtained in a trial of the OX40 agonist ivuxolimab. All receptors come from an adult with an advanced solid tumor such as melanoma, head and neck, liver or kidney cancer.

J is TRBJ2-2 and V is TRBV5-3, with TRBD1 identical over 8 bases. TRBV5-3 has ORF status, its function being uncertain. The CDR3 has 16 amino acids. The trim removed 0 bases at V and 6 bases at J, leaving 7 bases unmatched. This CDR3 is CARSLGGQGVSGELFF. DNA of the CDR3: TGTGCCAGAAGCTTGGGAGGACAGGGTGTTTCCGGGGAGCTGTTTTTT.

Only one count was recorded for this clone. The V gene is TRBV11-2, the J gene TRBJ1-1, with D tentatively TRBD1 (6 bases). V was cut by 5 bases and J by 0 bases, with 16 bases left in between. From germline, CDR1 is SGHAT and CDR2 FQNNGV. The CDR3 sequence is 16 residues long. The CDR3 is CASSPTTGQLNTEAFF. Here the CDR3 DNA reads TGTGCCAGCAGCCCCACGACAGGCCAACTGAACACTGAAGCTTTCTTT.

This clone was observed a handful of times. The rearrangement links TRBV28 to TRBJ1-2; the D is unclear. Per the germline V gene, CDR1 is MDHEN and CDR2 is SYDVKM. CDR3 length: 12 amino acids. The ends were cut back, 8 bases at V and 5 bases at J, with 12 bases in the middle. The CDR3 DNA follows: TGTGCCAGCGCCCTGGGCGGATATGGCTACACCTTC. This encodes CASALGGYGYTF.

J is TRBJ2-3 and V is TRBV19, with 7 bases that match TRBD1. The J segment lost 0 bases and the V segment lost 3 bases, leaving 6 bases of the junction unmatched. The CDR3 runs to 16 residues. Germline CDR1 is LNHDA and CDR2 is SQIVND (reference sequence). The CDR3 nucleotides read TGTGCCAGTAGTATCCGGGACAGTCCTAGCACAGATACGCAGTATTTT. Encoded protein: CASSIRDSPSTDTQYF.

This clone was seen only once. This chain uses TRBV4-1 with TRBJ1-5; D might be TRBD1 (5 bases). The germline V gene has CDR1 MGHRA and CDR2 YSYEKL. The CDR3 is made up of 15 amino acids. V was shortened by 0 bases and J by 5 bases, with 11 bases between the two germline ends. The CDR3 bases are TGCGCCAGCAGCCAAGATTGGGGGTCAGATCAGCCCCAGCATTTT. As protein: CASSQDWGSDQPQHF.

This CDR3 is CASSQMGGTRFEQFF. The CDR3 coding sequence is TGCGCCAGCAGCCAAATGGGCGGGACCAGGTTTGAGCAGTTCTTC. V gene TRBV4-1 combines with J gene TRBJ2-1; TRBD2 is a possible D gene (6 bases). Germline loops: CDR1 MGHRA, CDR2 YSYEKL. The CDR3 covers 15 residues. Trimming cost V 2 bases and J 9 bases, with 17 bases left between them.

For the CDR3, the DNA is TGTGCCAGCTCACCACCCCGCCGGACCGGGGAGCTGTTTTTT. This sequence encodes CASSPPRRTGELFF. The V call is TRBV18, the J call TRBJ2-2, with D unresolved. This CDR3 spans 14 amino acids. V was pared by 0 bases and J by 5 bases, with 7 bases between. Germline CDR1 and CDR2: KGHSH and LQKENI.

The chain uses TRBV5-6 and TRBJ2-2; D remains ambiguous. The CDR3 consists of 13 residues. CDR1 is SGHDT, CDR2 YYEEEE, per germline. Between the trimmed V and J ends, which lost 4 bases and 1 base, there was a span of 5 bases. The CDR3 sequence: CASSRQNTGELFF. CDR3 nucleotide sequence: TGTGCCAGCAGCCGACAGAACACCGGGGAGCTGTTTTTT.

The V gene is TRBV6-1, the J gene TRBJ2-6, with no clear D. CDR1 MNHNS and CDR2 SASEGT come from the germline V gene. CDR3 length equals 15 residues. Trimming pared 2 bases from V and 1 base from J, leaving 6 bases between. The CDR3, as DNA: TGTGCCAGCAGTGAACTGGCTTCTGGGGCCAACGTCCTGACTTTC. It yields the protein CASSELASGANVLTF.

This clone was found a few times. The chain recombines TRBV6-5 with TRBJ2-2; no definite D call. CDR3 length: 15 residues. Germline assignment: CDR1 MNHEY and CDR2 SVGAGI. V was clipped by 0 bases and J by 6 bases, with 11 bases between them. The CDR3 loop is CASSYSRARSGELFF. DNA of the CDR3: TGTGCCAGCAGTTACTCGAGAGCCCGATCCGGGGAGCTGTTTTTT.

The gene calls are TRBV27 and TRBJ2-1; 8 nucleotides align to TRBD2. Germline CDR1 MNHEY, CDR2 SMNVEV (reference sequence). The V segment lost 3 bases and the J segment 5 bases; nucleotides outside the gene matches: 6. The length of the CDR3 is 15 residues. CDR3 sequence (DNA): TGTGCCAGCAGTTTCGGAGTTAGCGGGAACAATGAGCAGTTCTTC. As protein: CASSFGVSGNNEQFF.

This chain connects TRBV27 to TRBJ2-1; 10 positions agree with TRBD2. Germline CDR1 is MNHEY and CDR2 is SMNVEV (reference sequence). J was trimmed by 3 bases and V by 1 base; bases with no gene match: 9. There are 18 residues in the CDR3. CDR3 sequence (DNA): TGTGCCAGCAGTTTATTGCGCCGACTAGCGGGTATCTACAATGAGCAGTTCTTC. This encodes CASSLLRRLAGIYNEQFF.

The chain links TRBV2 to TRBJ2-5, with 7 bases fitting TRBD1. The CDR3 totals 14 residues. In germline, CDR1 is SNHLY, CDR2 FYNNEI. V dropped 4 bases and J dropped 2; count of bases not matched to a gene: 4. The CDR3 reads CASSGDRFQETQYF. As DNA, the CDR3 is TGTGCCAGCAGTGGGGACAGATTTCAAGAGACCCAGTACTTC.

The chain combines TRBV7-2 with TRBJ2-7; 8 bases agree with TRBD2. CDR3 length equals 15 residues. The trim removed 1 base at V and 0 bases at J, leaving 2 bases unmatched. The germline V gene encodes CDR1 SGHTA and CDR2 FQGNSA. Here the CDR3 DNA reads TGTGCCAGCAGCTTAGAGGCGGGAGGCTCCTACGAGCAGTACTTC. Protein sequence: CASSLEAGGSYEQYF.